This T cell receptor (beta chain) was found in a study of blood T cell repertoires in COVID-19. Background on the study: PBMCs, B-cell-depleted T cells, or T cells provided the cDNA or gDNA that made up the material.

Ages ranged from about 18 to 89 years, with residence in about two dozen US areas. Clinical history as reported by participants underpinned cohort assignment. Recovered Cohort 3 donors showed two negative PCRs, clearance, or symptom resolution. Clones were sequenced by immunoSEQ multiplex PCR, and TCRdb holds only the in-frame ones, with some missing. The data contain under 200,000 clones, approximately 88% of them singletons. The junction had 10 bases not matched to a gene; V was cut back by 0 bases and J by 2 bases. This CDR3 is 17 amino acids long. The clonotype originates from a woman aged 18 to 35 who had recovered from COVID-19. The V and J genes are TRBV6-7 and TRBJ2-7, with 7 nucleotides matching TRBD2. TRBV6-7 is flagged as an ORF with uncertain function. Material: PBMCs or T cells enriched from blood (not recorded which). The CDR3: CASSYSIPGLPPYEQYF. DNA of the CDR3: TGTGCCAGCAGTTACTCTATCCCGGGACTACCTCCCTACGAGCAGTACTTC.